The following is a T cell receptor beta chain sequence with its context. No antigen is known for it. The data were obtained in a study of T cells in Graves' hyperthyroidism and ophthalmopathy. Study results and caveats: A model of 13 V-J pairs discriminated ophthalmopathy from stable hyperthyroidism. The majority of expanded thyroid clonotypes above 0.001 also appeared in blood.

Clinical Activity Scores of at least 3, NOSPECS grades of at least 4 and durations under 3 months characterized ophthalmopathy patients. Using about 10 ml of fresh peripheral blood, PBMCs were prepared. Amplified regions were TCR beta CDR3 sequences from RNA transcripts. An initial round of RT-PCR targeting the TCR CDR3 relied on the HTBI primer set. Each CDR3 protein is one row after TCRdb ran MiXCR on the multiplex PCR reads. There are roughly 280,000 distinct CDR3 sequences in the sample; over 20% occur only once, and around two thirds lies in the top ten. Looked up from germline, CDR1 is SGHTA and CDR2 is FQGTGA. This CDR3 has 15 amino acids. Trimming took 4 bases from V and 8 from J; bases not matched to a gene: 6.

The sequencing input was blood. The TCR comes from a young man with Graves' ophthalmopathy. V gene TRBV7-3 combines with J gene TRBJ2-2, with 11 nucleotides matching TRBD1. This chain's CDR3 is CASSSDRGLGGELFF. For the CDR3, the DNA is TGTGCCAGCAGCTCGGACAGGGGGCTTGGGGGGGAGCTGTTTTTT.